Detailed here is one T cell receptor (beta chain). The data derive from a study of blood T cell repertoires in COVID-19. Sequencing used immunoSEQ multiplex PCR; TCRdb keeps in-frame clones, though not all of them. The top ten clones hold roughly 0.69% of a sample with about 210,000 clones, 88% of them seen once. The germline V gene has CDR1 MNHEY and CDR2 SMNVEV (reference sequence). V lost 6 bases and J 0 bases, leaving 23 bases between the germline ends. The CDR3 is 18 amino acids. The V call is TRBV27, the J call TRBJ2-5; TRBD1 might be the D (6 bases). Sequencing was performed on peripheral blood. This TCR was sampled from a man aged 35 to 55 with acute or convalescent COVID-19. In DNA, the CDR3 is TGTGCCAGCAGCAACAACCCTACTGACAGGACTTACCAAGAGACCCAGTACTTC. As protein: CASSNNPTDRTYQETQYF.